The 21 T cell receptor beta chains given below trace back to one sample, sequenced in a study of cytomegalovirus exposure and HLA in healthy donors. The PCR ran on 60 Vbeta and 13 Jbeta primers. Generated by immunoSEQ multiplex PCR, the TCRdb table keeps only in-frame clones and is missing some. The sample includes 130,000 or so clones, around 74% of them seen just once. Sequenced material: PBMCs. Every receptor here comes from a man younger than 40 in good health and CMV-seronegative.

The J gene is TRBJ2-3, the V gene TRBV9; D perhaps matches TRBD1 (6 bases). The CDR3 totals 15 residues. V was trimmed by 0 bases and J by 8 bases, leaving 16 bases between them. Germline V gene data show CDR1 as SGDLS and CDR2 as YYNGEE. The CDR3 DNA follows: TGTGCCAGCAGCGTAGAACAGGGAAGATCCCCTACGCAGTATTTT. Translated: CASSVEQGRSPTQYF. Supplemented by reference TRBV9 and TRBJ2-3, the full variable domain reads DSGVTQTPKHLITATGQRVTLRCSPRSGDLSVYWYQQSLDQGLQFLIQYYNGEERAKGNILERFSAQQFPDLHSELNLSSLELGDSALYFCASSVEQGRSPTQYFGPGTRLTVL.

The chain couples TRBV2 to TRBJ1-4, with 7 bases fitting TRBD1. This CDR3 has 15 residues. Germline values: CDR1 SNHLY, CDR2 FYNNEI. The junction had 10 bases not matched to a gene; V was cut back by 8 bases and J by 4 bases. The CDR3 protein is CASRRIGQVNEKLFF. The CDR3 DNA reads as TGTGCCAGCCGTAGAATTGGACAGGTTAATGAAAAACTGTTTTTT.

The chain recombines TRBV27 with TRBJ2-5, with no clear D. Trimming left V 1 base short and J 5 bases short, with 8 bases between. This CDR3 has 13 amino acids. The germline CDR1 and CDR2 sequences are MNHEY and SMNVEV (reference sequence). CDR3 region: CASSLYYLETQYF. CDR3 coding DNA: TGTGCCAGCAGTTTATACTACTTGGAGACCCAGTACTTC.

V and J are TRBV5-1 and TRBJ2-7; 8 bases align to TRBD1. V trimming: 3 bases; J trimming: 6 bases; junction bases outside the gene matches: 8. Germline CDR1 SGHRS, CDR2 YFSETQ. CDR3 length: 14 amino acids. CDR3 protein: CASSSRDRIGEQYF. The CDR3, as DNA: TGCGCCAGCAGCTCCCGGGACAGGATCGGCGAGCAGTACTTC.

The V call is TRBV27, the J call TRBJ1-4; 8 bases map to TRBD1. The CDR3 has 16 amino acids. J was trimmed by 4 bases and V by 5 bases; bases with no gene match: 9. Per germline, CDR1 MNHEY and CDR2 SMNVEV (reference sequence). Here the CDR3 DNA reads TGTGCCAGCAGTCTTACCCCGGGACAGGATAATGAAAAACTGTTTTTT. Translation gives CASSLTPGQDNEKLFF.

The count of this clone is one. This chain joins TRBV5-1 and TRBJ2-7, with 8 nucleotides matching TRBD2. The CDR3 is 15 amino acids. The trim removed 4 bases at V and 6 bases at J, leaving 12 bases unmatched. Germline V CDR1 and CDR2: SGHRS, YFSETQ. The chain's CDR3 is CASSPGGFLGGEQYF. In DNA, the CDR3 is TGCGCCAGCAGCCCGGGGGGGTTCCTGGGGGGCGAGCAGTACTTC.

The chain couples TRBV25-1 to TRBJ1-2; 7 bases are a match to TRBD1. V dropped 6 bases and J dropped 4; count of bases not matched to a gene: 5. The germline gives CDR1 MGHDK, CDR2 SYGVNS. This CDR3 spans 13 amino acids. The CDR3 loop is CASSRDSIYGYTF. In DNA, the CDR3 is TGTGCCAGCAGCAGGGACAGCATCTATGGCTACACCTTC.

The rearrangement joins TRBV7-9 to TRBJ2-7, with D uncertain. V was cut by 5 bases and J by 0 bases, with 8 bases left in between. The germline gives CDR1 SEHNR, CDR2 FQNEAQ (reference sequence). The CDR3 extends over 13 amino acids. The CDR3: CASSQDTSYEQYF. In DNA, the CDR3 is TGTGCCAGCAGCCAAGACACCTCCTACGAGCAGTACTTC.

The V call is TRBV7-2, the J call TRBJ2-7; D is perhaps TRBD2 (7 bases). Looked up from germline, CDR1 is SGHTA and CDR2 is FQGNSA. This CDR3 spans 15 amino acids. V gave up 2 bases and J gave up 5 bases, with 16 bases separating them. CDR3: CASSLRGGGTDEQYF. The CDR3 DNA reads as TGTGCCAGCAGCTTAAGAGGGGGGGGGACCGACGAGCAGTACTTC.

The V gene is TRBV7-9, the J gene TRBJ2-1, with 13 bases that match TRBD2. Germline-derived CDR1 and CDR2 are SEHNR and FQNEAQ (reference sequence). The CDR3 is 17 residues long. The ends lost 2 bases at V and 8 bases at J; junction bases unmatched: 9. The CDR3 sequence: CASSLYATSGRIDEQFF. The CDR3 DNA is TGTGCCAGCAGCTTATATGCGACTAGCGGGAGGATTGATGAGCAGTTCTTC.

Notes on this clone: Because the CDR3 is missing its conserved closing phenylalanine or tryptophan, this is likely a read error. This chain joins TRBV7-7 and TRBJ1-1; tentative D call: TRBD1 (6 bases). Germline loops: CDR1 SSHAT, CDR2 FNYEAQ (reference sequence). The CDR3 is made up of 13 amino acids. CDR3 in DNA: TGTGCTAGCAGCTTGGCAGGGGACACTGAAGCTTTCGTT. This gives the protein CASSLAGDTEAFV.

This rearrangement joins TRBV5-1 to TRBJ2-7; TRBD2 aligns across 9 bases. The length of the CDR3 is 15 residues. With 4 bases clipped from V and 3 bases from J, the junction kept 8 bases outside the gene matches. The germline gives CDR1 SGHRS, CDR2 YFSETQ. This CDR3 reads CASSPGLASVYEQYF. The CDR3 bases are TGCGCCAGCAGCCCGGGACTAGCATCGGTCTACGAGCAGTACTTC.

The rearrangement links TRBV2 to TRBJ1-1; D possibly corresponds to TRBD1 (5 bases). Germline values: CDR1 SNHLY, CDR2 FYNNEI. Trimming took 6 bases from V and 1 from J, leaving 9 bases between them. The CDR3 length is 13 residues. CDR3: CASRNTGNTEAFF. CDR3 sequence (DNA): TGTGCCAGCAGAAATACAGGGAACACTGAAGCTTTCTTT.

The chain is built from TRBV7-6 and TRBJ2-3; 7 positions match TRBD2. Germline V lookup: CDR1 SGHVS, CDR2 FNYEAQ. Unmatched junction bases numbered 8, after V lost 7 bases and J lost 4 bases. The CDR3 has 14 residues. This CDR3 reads CASTRAGAPDTQYF. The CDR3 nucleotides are TGTGCCAGCACCCGGGCGGGAGCCCCAGATACGCAGTATTTT.

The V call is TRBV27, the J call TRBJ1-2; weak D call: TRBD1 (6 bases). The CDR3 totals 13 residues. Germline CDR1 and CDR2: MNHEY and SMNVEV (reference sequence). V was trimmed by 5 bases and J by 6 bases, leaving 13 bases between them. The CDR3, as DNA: TGTGCCAGCAGTCTTAGGGGGAGCCATGGCTACACCTTC. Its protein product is CASSLRGSHGYTF.

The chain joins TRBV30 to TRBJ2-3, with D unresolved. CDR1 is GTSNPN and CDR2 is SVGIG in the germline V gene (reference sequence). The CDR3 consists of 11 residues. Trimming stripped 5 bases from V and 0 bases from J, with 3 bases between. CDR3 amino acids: CAWASTDTQYF. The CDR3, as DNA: TGTGCCTGGGCGAGCACAGATACGCAGTATTTT.

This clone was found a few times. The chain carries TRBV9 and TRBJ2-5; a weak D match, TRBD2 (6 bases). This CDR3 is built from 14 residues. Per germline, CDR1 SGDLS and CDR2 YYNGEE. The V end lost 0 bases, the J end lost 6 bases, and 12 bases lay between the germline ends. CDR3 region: CASSVGGGEQTQYF. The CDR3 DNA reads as TGTGCCAGCAGCGTAGGTGGAGGGGAACAGACCCAGTACTTC.

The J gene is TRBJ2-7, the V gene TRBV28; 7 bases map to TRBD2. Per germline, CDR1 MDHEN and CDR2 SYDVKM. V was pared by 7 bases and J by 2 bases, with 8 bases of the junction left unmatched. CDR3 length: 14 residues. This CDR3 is CASKTGLETYEQYF. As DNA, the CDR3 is TGTGCCAGCAAAACCGGACTAGAGACCTACGAGCAGTACTTC. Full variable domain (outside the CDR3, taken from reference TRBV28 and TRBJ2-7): DVKVTQSSRYLVKRTGEKVFLECVQDMDHENMFWYRQDPGLGLRLIYFSYDVKMKEKGDIPEGYSVSREKKERFSLILESASTNQTSMYLCASKTGLETYEQYFGPGTRLTVT.

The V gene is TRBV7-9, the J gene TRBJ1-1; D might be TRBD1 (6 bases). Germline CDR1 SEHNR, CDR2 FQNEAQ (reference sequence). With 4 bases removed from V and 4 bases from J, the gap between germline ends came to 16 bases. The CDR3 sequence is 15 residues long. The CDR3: CASSYRRVGGTEAFF. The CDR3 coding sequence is TGTGCCAGCAGCTACCGACGGGTAGGGGGCACTGAAGCTTTCTTT.

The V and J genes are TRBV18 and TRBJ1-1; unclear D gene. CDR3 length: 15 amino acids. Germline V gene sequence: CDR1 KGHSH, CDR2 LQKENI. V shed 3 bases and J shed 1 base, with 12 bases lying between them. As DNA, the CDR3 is TGTGCCAGCTCACCCGATAGCACGACGAACACTGAAGCTTTCTTT. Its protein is CASSPDSTTNTEAFF.

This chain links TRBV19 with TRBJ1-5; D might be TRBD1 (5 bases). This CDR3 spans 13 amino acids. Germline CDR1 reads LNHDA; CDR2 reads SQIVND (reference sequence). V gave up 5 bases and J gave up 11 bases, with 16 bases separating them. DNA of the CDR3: TGTGCCAGTAGTCTCAGGGCTCCCACTGCCCAGCATTTT. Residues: CASSLRAPTAQHF. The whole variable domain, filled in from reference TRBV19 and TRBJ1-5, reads DGGITQSPKYLFRKEGQNVTLSCEQNLNHDAMYWYRQDPGQGLRLIYYSQIVNDFQKGDIAEGYSVSREKKESFPLTVTSAQKNPTAFYLCASSLRAPTAQHFGDGTRLSIL.